Following are 3 T cell receptor beta chains from one sample sequenced in a study of blood T cell repertoires in COVID-19. Repertoires were generated with immunoSEQ multiplex PCR, while TCRdb's copy carries only in-frame clones and drops some. The sample has 380,000 or so clones; more than 70% are singletons. Source material: peripheral blood. All receptors come from a man aged 35 to 55 with acute or convalescent COVID-19.

In this sample, this clone turned up once. This sequence joins TRBV6-5 and TRBJ1-2; no clear D gene. The V gene's germline CDR1 is MNHEY and CDR2 SVGAGI. Trimming removed 7 bases from V and 2 bases from J, with 11 bases in between. The CDR3 spans 13 residues. CDR3 nucleotides: TGTGCCAGCACACTCAGGCTGAACTATGGCTACACCTTC. Protein sequence: CASTLRLNYGYTF.

Details on this clone: Other DNA sequences of this sample code for an identical CDR3. The rearrangement uses TRBV11-2 and TRBJ2-3; maybe TRBD2 (5 bases). This CDR3 comprises 14 residues. The germline V and J ends were trimmed by 2 bases and 0 bases, with 6 bases remaining between them. The germline gives CDR1 SGHAT, CDR2 FQNNGV. As DNA, the CDR3 is TGTGCCAGCAGCTTACGCGGGAGCACAGATACGCAGTATTTT. Translation gives CASSLRGSTDTQYF.

A remark on this clone: Within the sample, other DNA sequences also encode this same CDR3. This chain links TRBV5-8 with TRBJ1-5; tentatively, D is TRBD1 (5 bases). V was trimmed by 5 bases and J by 6 bases, leaving 9 bases between them. Per the germline V gene, CDR1 is SGHTS and CDR2 is YDEGEE. This CDR3 comprises 12 residues. CDR3 amino acids: CASSLRGQPQHF. The CDR3 DNA reads as TGTGCCAGCAGTTTGAGGGGTCAGCCCCAGCATTTT.